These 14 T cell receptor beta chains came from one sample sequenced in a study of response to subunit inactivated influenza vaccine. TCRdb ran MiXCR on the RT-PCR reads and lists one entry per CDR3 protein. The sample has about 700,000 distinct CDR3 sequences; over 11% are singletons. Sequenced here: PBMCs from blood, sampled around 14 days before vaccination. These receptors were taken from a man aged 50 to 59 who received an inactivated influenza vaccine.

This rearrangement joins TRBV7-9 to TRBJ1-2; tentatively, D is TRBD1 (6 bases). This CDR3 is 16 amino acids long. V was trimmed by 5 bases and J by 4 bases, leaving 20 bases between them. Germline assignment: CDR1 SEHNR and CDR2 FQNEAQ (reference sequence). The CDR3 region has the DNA TGTGCCAGCAGCCAAAGAAACAGGGAGGCCTCCTATGGCTACACCTTC. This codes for CASSQRNREASYGYTF. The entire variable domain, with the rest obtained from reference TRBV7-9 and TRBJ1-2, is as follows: DTGVSQNPRHKITKRGQNVTFRCDPISEHNRLYWYRQTLGQGPEFLTYFQNEAQLEKSRLLSDRFSAERPKGSFSTLEIQRTEQGDSAMYLCASSQRNREASYGYTFGSGTRLTVV.

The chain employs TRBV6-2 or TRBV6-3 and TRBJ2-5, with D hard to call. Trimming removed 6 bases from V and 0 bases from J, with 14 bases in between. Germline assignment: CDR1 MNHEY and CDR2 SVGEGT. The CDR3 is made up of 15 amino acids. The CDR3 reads CASSLRVRYQETQYF. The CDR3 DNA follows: TGTGCCAGCAGCCTCCGGGTTCGTTACCAAGAGACCCAGTACTTC.

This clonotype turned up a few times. CDR3 amino acids: CAISEGQATTDTQYF. The CDR3, as DNA: TGTGCCATCAGTGAGGGCCAGGCCACCACAGATACGCAGTATTTT. The genes are TRBV10-3 and TRBJ2-3, with D hard to call. Trimming took 2 bases from V and 2 from J, leaving 11 bases between them. CDR1 is ENHRY, CDR2 SYGVKD, per germline. There are 15 residues in the CDR3.

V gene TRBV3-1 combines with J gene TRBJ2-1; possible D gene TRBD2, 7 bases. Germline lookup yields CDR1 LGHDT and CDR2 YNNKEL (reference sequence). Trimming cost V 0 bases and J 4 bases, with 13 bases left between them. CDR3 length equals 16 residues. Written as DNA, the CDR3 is TGTGCCAGCAGCCAAGATCGGGGGGCGGGGTACAATGAGCAGTTCTTC. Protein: CASSQDRGAGYNEQFF.

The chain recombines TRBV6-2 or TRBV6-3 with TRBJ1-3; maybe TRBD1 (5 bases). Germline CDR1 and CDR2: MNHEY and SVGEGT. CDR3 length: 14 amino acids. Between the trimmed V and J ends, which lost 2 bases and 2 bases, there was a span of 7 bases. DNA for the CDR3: TGTGCCAGCAGTTACCTGGGGCCTGGAAACACCATATATTTT. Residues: CASSYLGPGNTIYF.

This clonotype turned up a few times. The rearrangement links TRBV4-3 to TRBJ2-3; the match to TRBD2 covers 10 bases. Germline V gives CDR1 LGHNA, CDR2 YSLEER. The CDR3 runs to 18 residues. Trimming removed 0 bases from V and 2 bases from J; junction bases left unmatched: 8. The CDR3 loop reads CASSQDHPSGGFTDTQYF. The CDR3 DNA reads TGCGCCAGCAGCCAAGATCACCCTAGCGGGGGATTCACAGATACGCAGTATTTT.

In DNA, the CDR3 is TGTGCCAGCAGTACGTGGGACAGATCTACCTACGAGCAGTACTTC. It translates to CASSTWDRSTYEQYF. V and J are TRBV12-3 or TRBV12-4 and TRBJ2-7, with 7 positions matching TRBD1. The J segment lost 2 bases and the V segment lost 5 bases, leaving 9 bases of the junction unmatched. The CDR3 covers 15 residues.

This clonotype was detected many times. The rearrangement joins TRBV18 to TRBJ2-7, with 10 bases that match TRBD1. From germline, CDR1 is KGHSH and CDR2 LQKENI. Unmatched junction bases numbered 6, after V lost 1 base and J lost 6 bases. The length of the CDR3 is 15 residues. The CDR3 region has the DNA TGTGCCAGCTCACCACTCGGGACAGGGGATCGCGAGCAGTACTTC. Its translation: CASSPLGTGDREQYF. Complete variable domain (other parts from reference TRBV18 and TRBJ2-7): NAGVMQNPRHLVRRRGQEARLRCSPMKGHSHVYWYRQLPEEGLKFMVYLQKENIIDESGMPKERFSAEFPKEGPSILRIQQVVRGDSAAYFCASSPLGTGDREQYFGPGTRLTVT.

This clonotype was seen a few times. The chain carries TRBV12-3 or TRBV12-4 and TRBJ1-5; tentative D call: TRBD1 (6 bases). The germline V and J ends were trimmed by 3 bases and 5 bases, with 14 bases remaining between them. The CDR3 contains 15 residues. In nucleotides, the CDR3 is TGTGCCAGCAGTTTCGACGGACAGAACGATCAGCCCCAGCATTTT. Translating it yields CASSFDGQNDQPQHF.

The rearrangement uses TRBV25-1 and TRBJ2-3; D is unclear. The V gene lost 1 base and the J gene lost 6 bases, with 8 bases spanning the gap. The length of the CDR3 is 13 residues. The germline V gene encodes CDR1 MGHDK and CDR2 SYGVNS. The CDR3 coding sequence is TGTGCCAGCAGTGAATTTGTCAGTGATACGCAGTATTTT. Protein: CASSEFVSDTQYF.

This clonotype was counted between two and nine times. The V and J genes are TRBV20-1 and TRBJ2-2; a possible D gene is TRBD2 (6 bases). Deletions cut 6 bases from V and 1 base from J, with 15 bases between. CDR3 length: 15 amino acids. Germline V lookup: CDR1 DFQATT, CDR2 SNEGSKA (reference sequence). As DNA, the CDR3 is TGCAGTGCCACCGACGCGGGGAGGAACACCGGGGAGCTGTTTTTT. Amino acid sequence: CSATDAGRNTGELFF.

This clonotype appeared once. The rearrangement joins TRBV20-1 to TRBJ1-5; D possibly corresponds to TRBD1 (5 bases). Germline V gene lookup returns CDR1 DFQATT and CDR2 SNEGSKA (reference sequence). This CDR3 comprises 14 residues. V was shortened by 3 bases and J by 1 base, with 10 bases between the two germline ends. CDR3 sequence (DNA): TGCAGTGCTAGTGGCGGGGGAAGCAATCAGCCCCAGCATTTT. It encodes CSASGGGSNQPQHF.

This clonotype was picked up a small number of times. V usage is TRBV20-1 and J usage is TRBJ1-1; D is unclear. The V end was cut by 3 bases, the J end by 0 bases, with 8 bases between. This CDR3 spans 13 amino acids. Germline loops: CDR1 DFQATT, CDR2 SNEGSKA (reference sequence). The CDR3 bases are TGCAGTGCTAGTAAGAGAATGAACACTGAAGCTTTCTTT. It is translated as CSASKRMNTEAFF.

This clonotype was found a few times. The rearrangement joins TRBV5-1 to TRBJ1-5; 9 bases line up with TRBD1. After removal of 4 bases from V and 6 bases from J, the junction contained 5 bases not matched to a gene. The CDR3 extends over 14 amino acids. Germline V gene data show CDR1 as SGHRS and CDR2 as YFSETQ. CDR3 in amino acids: CASSPGQGIQPQHF. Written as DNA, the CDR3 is TGCGCCAGCAGCCCGGGACAGGGTATTCAGCCCCAGCATTTT.